This is a list of T cell receptor beta chains from one sample in a study of T cell changes during pregnancy in multiple sclerosis. Sequencing used immunoSEQ multiplex PCR; TCRdb keeps in-frame clones, though not all of them. The sample yields about 50,000 clones, 80% to 95% seen once. The material was CD8+ T cells from peripheral blood mononuclear cells, obtained after pregnancy. The receptor set was obtained from a female donor with multiple sclerosis, enrolled in a pregnancy study. CDR3s include the opening cysteine and the closing phenylalanine or tryptophan. A D gene is named only where the DNA matches it firmly. A clone size is listed for some rows: how often the clone was seen (once, few, many), or a class if it is expanded.

v_call: TRBV27; clone_size: NA; d_call: NA; j_call: TRBJ1-6; cdr3_nt: TGTGCCAGCAGTTTATCAGGGGCCGGTTCACCCCTCCACTTT; cdr3_aa: CASSLSGAGSPLHF
v_call: TRBV15; clone_size: NA; d_call: TRBD2; j_call: TRBJ2-5; cdr3_nt: TGTGCCACCAGCAGGCCCACTAGCGGGGGAGGGAAGACCCAGTACTTC; cdr3_aa: CATSRPTSGGGKTQYF
v_call: TRBV4-1; clone_size: NA; d_call: NA; j_call: TRBJ2-7; cdr3_nt: TGCGCCAGCAGCCAAGACAGGGGCCCGGTATACGAGCAGTACTTC; cdr3_aa: CASSQDRGPVYEQYF
v_call: TRBV27; clone_size: NA; d_call: TRBD2; j_call: TRBJ2-1; cdr3_nt: TGTGCCAGCAGTTTGGGACTAGCACACAATGAGCAGTTCTTC; cdr3_aa: CASSLGLAHNEQFF
v_call: TRBV30; clone_size: NA; d_call: NA; j_call: TRBJ2-3; cdr3_nt: TGTGCCTGCCAGAAAGGGGGGGCGAGCACAGATACGCAGTATTTT; cdr3_aa: CACQKGGASTDTQYF
v_call: TRBV27; clone_size: NA; d_call: NA; j_call: TRBJ1-2; cdr3_nt: TGTGCCAGCAGTTTATCGATCACCAGCGGGGAGTTCTATGGCTACACCTTC; cdr3_aa: CASSLSITSGEFYGYTF
v_call: TRBV20-1; clone_size: once; d_call: NA; j_call: TRBJ2-7; cdr3_nt: TGCAGTGCCACCAGGGGCTACGAGCAGTACTTC; cdr3_aa: CSATRGYEQYF
v_call: TRBV5-1; clone_size: NA; d_call: TRBD1; j_call: TRBJ2-7; cdr3_nt: TGCGCCAGCAGCCACCTACCGGGACAGGGGGACTACGAGCAGTACTTC; cdr3_aa: CASSHLPGQGDYEQYF
v_call: TRBV7-3; clone_size: once; d_call: TRBD2; j_call: TRBJ2-7; cdr3_nt: TGTGCCAGCAGCTTATCGGGAGGGAGCTCCTACGAGCAGTACTTC; cdr3_aa: CASSLSGGSSYEQYF
v_call: TRBV9; clone_size: NA; d_call: TRBD1; j_call: TRBJ2-2; cdr3_nt: TGTGCCAGCAGCGACGACGGACAGGGGGCGCGGTACGGGGAGCTGTTTTTT; cdr3_aa: CASSDDGQGARYGELFF
v_call: TRBV10-2; clone_size: NA; d_call: TRBD2; j_call: TRBJ2-7; cdr3_nt: TGCGCCAGCAGAGATAAAAAGGGACTAGCGGGGTACGAGCAGTACTTC; cdr3_aa: CASRDKKGLAGYEQYF
v_call: TRBV30; clone_size: NA; d_call: TRBD2; j_call: TRBJ2-1; cdr3_nt: TGTGCCTGGAGTGGAGTGGCTAGCGGGGGACTGTACAATGAGCAGTTCTTC; cdr3_aa: CAWSGVASGGLYNEQFF
v_call: TRBV27; clone_size: few; d_call: TRBD1; j_call: TRBJ1-4; cdr3_nt: TGTGCCAGCAGTCCCGGGACAGGGGATGAAAAACTGTTTTTT; cdr3_aa: CASSPGTGDEKLFF
v_call: TRBV5-1; clone_size: NA; d_call: NA; j_call: TRBJ1-1; cdr3_nt: TGCGCCAGCAGCACCCAGGGAAACACTGAAGCTTTCTTT; cdr3_aa: CASSTQGNTEAFF
v_call: TRBV4-1; clone_size: once; d_call: TRBD2; j_call: TRBJ2-7; cdr3_nt: TGCGCCAGCAGCCAAGAATGGCTAGCGGGGACCTACGAGCAGTACTTC; cdr3_aa: CASSQEWLAGTYEQYF
v_call: TRBV19; clone_size: NA; d_call: TRBD1; j_call: TRBJ2-7; cdr3_nt: TGTGCCAGTAGTATGACAGGGGGGTACGAGCAGTACTTC; cdr3_aa: CASSMTGGYEQYF
v_call: TRBV4-3; clone_size: NA; d_call: NA; j_call: TRBJ2-7; cdr3_nt: TGCGCCAGCAGCCAAGACAGGGATTACGAGCAGTACTTC; cdr3_aa: CASSQDRDYEQYF
v_call: TRBV27; clone_size: NA; d_call: TRBD1; j_call: TRBJ2-7; cdr3_nt: TGTGCCAGCAGTTTATCGACAGGGTCTACCTACGAGCAGTACTTC; cdr3_aa: CASSLSTGSTYEQYF
v_call: TRBV6-5; clone_size: NA; d_call: NA; j_call: TRBJ1-1; cdr3_nt: TGTGCCAGCAGTTACCAGGGCATGAACACTGAAGCTTTCTTT; cdr3_aa: CASSYQGMNTEAFF
v_call: TRBV4-3; clone_size: NA; d_call: NA; j_call: TRBJ2-5; cdr3_nt: TGCGCCAGCAGCCGTACGGGGGGAGGGGGAGAGACCCAGTACTTC; cdr3_aa: CASSRTGGGGETQYF
v_call: TRBV9; clone_size: NA; d_call: NA; j_call: TRBJ2-5; cdr3_nt: TGTGCCAGCAGCGCACCGACTAGTACGGAGACCCAGTACTTC; cdr3_aa: CASSAPTSTETQYF
v_call: TRBV19; clone_size: once; d_call: NA; j_call: TRBJ2-7; cdr3_nt: TGTGCCAGTAGTTTCGGGCCTCTCGGGGATTACGAGCAGTACTTC; cdr3_aa: CASSFGPLGDYEQYF
v_call: TRBV30; clone_size: NA; d_call: TRBD1; j_call: TRBJ1-5; cdr3_nt: TGTGCCTGGAGTGTAACGACAGGGAGGCAGCCCCAGCATTTT; cdr3_aa: CAWSVTTGRQPQHF
v_call: TRBV19; clone_size: NA; d_call: NA; j_call: TRBJ1-1; cdr3_nt: TGTGCCAGTAGTATAGGCGGCAGGGTCCATTCATTGAACACTGAAGCTTTCTTT; cdr3_aa: CASSIGGRVHSLNTEAFF
v_call: TRBV9; clone_size: NA; d_call: TRBD1; j_call: TRBJ2-7; cdr3_nt: TGTGCCAGCAGCATGGACCGGGACAGGGCGTTCTACGAGCAGTACTTC; cdr3_aa: CASSMDRDRAFYEQYF
v_call: TRBV6-5; clone_size: NA; d_call: NA; j_call: TRBJ2-2; cdr3_nt: TGTGCCAGCAGCCTCCCGAGCGGCGGGGAGCTGTTTTTT; cdr3_aa: CASSLPSGGELFF
v_call: TRBV5-6; clone_size: NA; d_call: TRBD1; j_call: TRBJ2-5; cdr3_nt: TGTGCCAGCATTTCTACAGGGGGCATACTCCGGGAGACCCAGTACTTC; cdr3_aa: CASISTGGILRETQYF
v_call: TRBV4-3; clone_size: medium-sized; d_call: NA; j_call: TRBJ1-6; cdr3_nt: TGCGCCAGCAGCCCCCACAGTGGCACTGGCCCCCTCCACTTT; cdr3_aa: CASSPHSGTGPLHF
v_call: TRBV15; clone_size: NA; d_call: NA; j_call: TRBJ2-1; cdr3_nt: TGTGCCACCAGCAGCCTGAGGACAGTTAATGAGCAGTTCTTC; cdr3_aa: CATSSLRTVNEQFF
v_call: TRBV27; clone_size: few; d_call: NA; j_call: TRBJ1-5; cdr3_nt: TGTGCCAGCAGTTTAACGGGGAATCAGCCCCAGCATTTT; cdr3_aa: CASSLTGNQPQHF
v_call: TRBV2; clone_size: NA; d_call: TRBD1; j_call: TRBJ2-5; cdr3_nt: TGTGCCAGCAGTGAAGCGGGACAGTGGGGTCAAGAGACCCAGTACTTC; cdr3_aa: CASSEAGQWGQETQYF
v_call: TRBV7-8; clone_size: NA; d_call: TRBD2; j_call: TRBJ2-1; cdr3_nt: TGTGCCAGCAGCTTAGGAACTAGCGAGATTCATGAGCAGTTCTTC; cdr3_aa: CASSLGTSEIHEQFF
v_call: TRBV6-5; clone_size: NA; d_call: TRBD2; j_call: TRBJ2-5; cdr3_nt: TGTGCCAGCAGCGGGACTAACCAAGAGACCCAGTACTTC; cdr3_aa: CASSGTNQETQYF
v_call: TRBV27; clone_size: NA; d_call: NA; j_call: TRBJ2-7; cdr3_nt: TGTGCCAGCAGCCACCTGGAGGACAGAGAGCAGTACTTC; cdr3_aa: CASSHLEDREQYF
v_call: TRBV5-1; clone_size: NA; d_call: NA; j_call: TRBJ1-5; cdr3_nt: TGCGCCAGCAGGCAGGCTAGCAATCAGCCCCAGCATTTT; cdr3_aa: CASRQASNQPQHF
v_call: TRBV7-2; clone_size: NA; d_call: NA; j_call: TRBJ1-1; cdr3_nt: TGTGCCAGCAGCTTAGTGTCCGGGGGTTACGACACTGAAGCTTTCTTT; cdr3_aa: CASSLVSGGYDTEAFF
v_call: TRBV6-1; clone_size: NA; d_call: NA; j_call: TRBJ1-1; cdr3_nt: TGTGCCAGCAGTGAAGCGCTTCTGAGAGGCCCCGAAAAAGCTTTCTTT; cdr3_aa: CASSEALLRGPEKAFF
v_call: TRBV7-9; clone_size: NA; d_call: TRBD2; j_call: TRBJ2-3; cdr3_nt: TGTGCCAGCAGCTTAGCGGGACTAGCGGACGGCACAGATACGCAGTATTTT; cdr3_aa: CASSLAGLADGTDTQYF
v_call: TRBV9; clone_size: NA; d_call: NA; j_call: TRBJ2-1; cdr3_nt: TGTGCCAGCAGCGTAGAGGGGAATGAGCAGTTCTTC; cdr3_aa: CASSVEGNEQFF
v_call: TRBV28; clone_size: NA; d_call: TRBD1; j_call: TRBJ1-2; cdr3_nt: TGTGCCAGCAGTTTGGGGACAGGGGACCCAACCTCGAACTATGGCTACACCTTC; cdr3_aa: CASSLGTGDPTSNYGYTF
v_call: TRBV5-1; clone_size: few; d_call: NA; j_call: TRBJ1-5; cdr3_nt: TGCGCCAGCAGCCCTCGGGGAAATCAGCCCCAGCATTTT; cdr3_aa: CASSPRGNQPQHF
v_call: TRBV11-2; clone_size: NA; d_call: TRBD1; j_call: TRBJ2-7; cdr3_nt: TGTGCCAGCAGCTTAGACTGGACAGGGCAACCCAACGAGCAGTACTTC; cdr3_aa: CASSLDWTGQPNEQYF